The rows below give T cell receptor beta chains drawn from one sample of a study of blood T cell repertoires in COVID-19. The assay was immunoSEQ multiplex PCR, and TCRdb's table has in-frame clones only and misses some. Of roughly 390,000 clones listed, approximately 89% are singletons. Specimen: peripheral blood. Receptors originate from a woman aged 25-40 years with COVID-19, enrolled during active disease. CDR3s leave out the opening cysteine and the closing phenylalanine or tryptophan. Fields, in order: V gene, J gene, CDR3 protein.

v_gene: TRBV5-4; j_gene: TRBJ2-1; CDR3aa: AGGDRGYYNEQF
v_gene: TRBV11-2; j_gene: TRBJ1-2; CDR3aa: ASPTQGSEGYT
v_gene: TRBV2; j_gene: TRBJ2-7; CDR3aa: ASSVGTSGYEQY
v_gene: TRBV5-1; j_gene: TRBJ2-1; CDR3aa: ASSLKGAEQF
v_gene: TRBV4-3; j_gene: TRBJ1-4; CDR3aa: ASSLQGATNEKLF
v_gene: TRBV7-8; j_gene: TRBJ2-4; CDR3aa: ASSREGLAGELAKNIQY
v_gene: TRBV3-1/TRBV3-2; j_gene: TRBJ2-1; CDR3aa: ASSFGLAEQF
v_gene: TRBV28; j_gene: TRBJ2-7; CDR3aa: ASSLRYRSYEQY
v_gene: TRBV10-2; j_gene: TRBJ2-1; CDR3aa: ARNFSWAMGGLYNEQF
v_gene: TRBV6-5; j_gene: TRBJ2-1; CDR3aa: ASSKRSVHEQF
v_gene: TRBV29-1; j_gene: TRBJ2-3; CDR3aa: SATYRRASSLLDTQY
v_gene: TRBV5-6; j_gene: TRBJ1-5; CDR3aa: ASSFGQGVQPQH
v_gene: TRBV30; j_gene: TRBJ2-5; CDR3aa: AWSAADRGPQETQY
v_gene: TRBV28; j_gene: TRBJ1-1; CDR3aa: ASTRNTEAF
v_gene: TRBV5-1; j_gene: TRBJ2-7; CDR3aa: ASSLDFFPYEQY
v_gene: TRBV6-1; j_gene: TRBJ1-4; CDR3aa: ASSEAFIRNKLF
v_gene: TRBV24-1; j_gene: TRBJ1-4; CDR3aa: ATSDSPRRGNEKLF
v_gene: TRBV6-2/TRBV6-3; j_gene: TRBJ1-2; CDR3aa: ASSYLLPRRYGYT
v_gene: TRBV2; j_gene: TRBJ1-4; CDR3aa: ASSYNRPNEKLF
v_gene: TRBV29-1; j_gene: TRBJ2-7; CDR3aa: SARTGVGYEQY
v_gene: TRBV28; j_gene: TRBJ1-5; CDR3aa: ASSLLAGVQPQH
v_gene: TRBV20-1; j_gene: TRBJ2-5; CDR3aa: SRTSQETQY
v_gene: TRBV2; j_gene: TRBJ1-5; CDR3aa: ASSEDRNSNQPQH
v_gene: TRBV2; j_gene: TRBJ2-7; CDR3aa: ASSVKRTSGGYEQY
v_gene: TRBV6-2/TRBV6-3; j_gene: TRBJ2-2; CDR3aa: ASSYSMKAANTGELF
v_gene: TRBV4-2; j_gene: TRBJ1-1; CDR3aa: ASSPRTGENTEAF
v_gene: TRBV6-5; j_gene: TRBJ2-2; CDR3aa: ASRTGTGELF